The 5 T cell receptor beta chains below all came from one sample that was sequenced in a study of Graves' ophthalmopathy and Graves' hyperthyroidism. Beta-chain TCR CDR3 regions were amplified from RNA transcripts. Investigators did first-round RT-PCR with HTBI primers, then second-round multiplex PCR. MiXCR was run by TCRdb on the multiplex PCR reads, yielding one entry per CDR3 protein. The sample lists some 240,000 distinct CDR3 sequences, around 50% seen once, with about half in the top ten. Material for sequencing was peripheral blood. The receptors here all came from an adult man with Graves' ophthalmopathy.

This clonotype occurred a few times. CDR3 protein: CASSFSGDEQYF. For the CDR3, the DNA is TGTGCCAGCAGCTTTTCAGGGGACGAGCAGTACTTC. The J gene is TRBJ2-7, the V gene TRBV7-6; D might be TRBD1 (6 bases). The CDR3 is 12 amino acids. The germline V gene has CDR1 SGHVS and CDR2 FNYEAQ. V dropped 3 bases and J dropped 5 bases, with 8 bases sitting between them.

The CDR3 reads CASGTQRDQPQHF. DNA for the CDR3: TGTGCCAGCGGTACCCAGAGAGATCAGCCCCAGCATTTT. The chain carries TRBV2 and TRBJ1-5, with no clear D. CDR1 is SNHLY, CDR2 FYNNEI, per germline. V was pared by 8 bases and J by 5 bases, with 13 bases between. The CDR3 loop spans 13 amino acids.

Remarks on this clonotype: A read error may explain this, as a much larger clone is one base away. V gene TRBV7-9 combines with J gene TRBJ2-6, with D maybe TRBD1 (6 bases). Trimming took 0 bases from V and 2 from J, leaving 8 bases between them. This CDR3 has 16 residues. The germline V gene encodes CDR1 SEHNR and CDR2 FQNEAQ (reference sequence). CDR3 sequence reads: CASSLAGGPGANVLTF. The CDR3 DNA is TGTGCCAGCAGCTTAGCAGGGGGACCTGGGGCCAACGTCCTGACTTTC.

This clonotype was recorded once. This chain links TRBV7-9 with TRBJ2-7; TRBD2 aligns across 10 bases. Trimming cost V 3 bases and J 3 bases; bases outside gene matches: 8. CDR3 length: 16 residues. Germline V gene lookup returns CDR1 SEHNR and CDR2 FQNEAQ (reference sequence). CDR3 in DNA: TGTGCCAGCAGCTTGGCTGGGGCTAGCGGGAGCTACGAGCAGTACTTC. Amino acids: CASSLAGASGSYEQYF.

This clonotype has ten or more counts. The J gene is TRBJ1-5, the V gene TRBV2; 9 nucleotides match TRBD1. The CDR3 loop spans 14 amino acids. Germline V CDR1 and CDR2: SNHLY, FYNNEI. The ends lost 7 bases at V and 5 bases at J; junction bases unmatched: 6. The CDR3, as DNA: TGTGCCAGCACCCTACAGGGGGCCCATCAGCCCCAGCATTTT. It encodes CASTLQGAHQPQHF.